The entry below gives a single T cell receptor (beta chain) sequence along with its context. The repertoire was sequenced with immunoSEQ multiplex PCR; TCRdb's copy has only in-frame clones and lacks some. The sample has about 78,000 clones; approximately 85% are singletons. These data are taken from a study of T cell responses to AZD1222 COVID-19 vaccine. The CDR3 is made up of 14 amino acids. CDR1 and CDR2 (germline): SGHTA, FQGNSA. V lost 2 bases to trimming and J lost 8 bases; unmatched junction nucleotides: 8. This chain links TRBV7-2 with TRBJ1-1; 7 bases are a match to TRBD1. This TCR derives from an adult in good health. The sequences come from peripheral blood, collected on day 0 of MenACWY control vaccination. The CDR3 DNA follows: TGTGCCAGCAGCTTACTAGGGGGCCTTCCCGAAGCTTTCTTT. Translation: CASSLLGGLPEAFF. Full variable domain (remainder filled in from reference TRBV7-2 and TRBJ1-1): GAGVSQSPSNKVTEKGKDVELRCDPISGHTALYWYRQSLGQGLEFLIYFQGNSAPDKSGLPSDRFSAERTGGSVSTLTIQRTQQEDSAVYLCASSLLGGLPEAFFGQGTRLTVV.